This TCR beta chain was recovered during a study of shared clonotypes between healthy human individuals. V lost 0 bases and J 5 bases, leaving 20 bases between the germline ends. The germline V gene has CDR1 SGHRS and CDR2 YFSETQ. The CDR3 loop spans 17 amino acids. This table comes from immunoSEQ multiplex PCR, and its TCRdb copy is limited to in-frame clones, with some not included. The data contain 1,400,000 or so clones, approximately 98.5% of them singletons. The chain couples TRBV5-1 to TRBJ2-5, with D perhaps TRBD1 or TRBD2 (5 bases each). Sequencing was performed on naive CD4+ T cells sorted from blood. Documented subset: CD45RA+ positively selected. The source is a young man in good health. CDR3 sequence reads: CASSLESGAPWLETQYF. Here the CDR3 DNA reads TGCGCCAGCAGCTTGGAATCCGGGGCGCCTTGGTTGGAGACCCAGTACTTC.